Sequencing of this T cell receptor (beta chain) was carried out in a study of T cell responses to AZD1222 COVID-19 vaccine. Study observations and caveats: Seropositive status at baseline applied to only five or six AZD1222 recipients. Following two doses of AZD1222, Spike-specific TCR breadth and depth rose.

Generated by immunoSEQ multiplex PCR, the TCRdb table keeps only in-frame clones and is missing some. The data contain about 140,000 clones, 85% to 95% of them singletons. Regarding this clone: Its target is not known.

This specimen consisted of peripheral blood, obtained 28 days after the second AZD1222 dose. This receptor was taken from an adult who received the AZD1222 COVID-19 vaccine.

CDR3 bases: TGTGCCAGCAGTTATGACTTGCCGAACACTGAAGCTTTCTTT. This encodes CASSYDLPNTEAFF. The V call is TRBV6-2 or TRBV6-3, the J call TRBJ1-1, with D unresolved. This CDR3 spans 14 amino acids. CDR1 is MNHEY and CDR2 is SVGEGT in the germline V gene. V was cut by 3 bases and J by 1 base, with 9 bases left in between.